This is a list of T cell receptor beta chains from one sample in a study of blood T cell repertoires in COVID-19. Clones were sequenced by immunoSEQ multiplex PCR, and TCRdb holds only the in-frame ones, with some missing. In the table there are around 230,000 clones, 84% of which are singletons. Input material: peripheral blood. All receptors derive from a man aged 35 to 55 who had recovered from COVID-19. The CDR3 runs from the conserved cysteine through the conserved F or W. A D gene is named only where the DNA matches it firmly. Clone size appears in some rows only: once, few, many, or a class for an expanded clone.

>-|-|TRBJ2-7|TRBV7-2
CASSLQDSLYEQYF
TGTGCCAGCAGCTTACAGGACTCCCTCTACGAGCAGTACTTC
>-|-|TRBJ2-7|TRBV11-2
CASSSSAYEQYF
TGTGCCAGCAGCTCTAGCGCTTACGAGCAGTACTTC
>TRBD1|-|TRBJ1-2|TRBV27
CASLPRFGTGATISYGYTF
TGTGCCAGCCTTCCCCGATTTGGGACAGGGGCTACCATTTCCTATGGCTACACCTTC
>-|-|TRBJ2-2|TRBV7-8
CASSLGGRVNTGELFF
TGTGCCAGCAGCTTAGGGGGCAGGGTGAACACCGGGGAGCTGTTTTTT
>-|-|TRBJ1-1|TRBV29-1
CSVVPSLNTEAFF
TGCAGCGTTGTTCCTTCGTTGAACACTGAAGCTTTCTTT
>-|-|TRBJ2-3|TRBV6-4
CASSDRAASTDTQYF
TGTGCCAGCAGTGACCGAGCCGCTAGCACAGATACGCAGTATTTT
>-|-|TRBJ1-5|TRBV24-1
CATLRGHHQPQHF
TGTGCCACCCTGCGGGGCCATCATCAGCCCCAGCATTTT
>TRBD2|-|TRBJ2-5|TRBV2
CASSETGGNETQYF
TGTGCCAGCAGTGAAACGGGAGGGAACGAGACCCAGTACTTC
>-|few|TRBJ2-2|TRBV5-1
CASSLGAGDTGELFF
TGCGCCAGCAGCTTGGGGGCAGGGGACACCGGGGAGCTGTTTTTT
>TRBD1|-|TRBJ1-5|TRBV5-1
CASSDGQGDPWHF
TGCGCCAGCAGTGATGGACAGGGAGACCCTTGGCATTTT
>TRBD1|few|TRBJ2-1|TRBV30
CAWSLGTGTSYNEQFF
TGTGCCTGGAGTTTAGGGACAGGGACTTCCTACAATGAGCAGTTCTTC
>-|-|TRBJ1-1|TRBV30
CAWSWTVMNTEAFF
TGTGCCTGGAGTTGGACAGTCATGAACACTGAAGCTTTCTTT
>-|-|TRBJ2-3|TRBV2
CASSGTGDTQYF
TGTGCCAGCAGTGGAACAGGGGATACGCAGTATTTT
>TRBD1|-|TRBJ2-2|TRBV4-3
CASSQGTGGNTGELFF
TGCGCCAGCAGCCAAGGGACAGGGGGCAACACCGGGGAGCTGTTTTTT
>-|once|TRBJ2-4|TRBV7-2
CASSSTPGENIQYF
TGTGCCAGCAGCTCCACCCCGGGGGAAAACATTCAGTACTTC
>-|few|TRBJ1-2|TRBV7-2
CASSLAADRNYGYTF
TGTGCCAGCAGCTTAGCGGCGGACAGAAACTATGGCTACACCTTC